This record concerns one T cell receptor (beta chain) sequence. Its antigen is not identified. Time point denoted: new active TB diagnosis, blood taken before or within 7 days of starting treatment. Produced via immunoSEQ multiplex PCR; TCRdb's table is partial and in-frame only. The table has 20,000 to 25,000 clones, 70% to 90% seen once. This sample is part of a study of T cells in tuberculosis. Study-wide background: Samples predate treatment or fall within its first 7 days.

The study's findings and limits: Active tuberculosis cases were adults; controls were adolescents. Smaller distances to GMM-specific TCRs suggested their expansion in active tuberculosis.

The sequenced sample was PBMCs, obtained at tuberculosis diagnosis. The sequence came from an adult with tuberculosis.

The CDR3 DNA reads as TGCGCCAGCAGCCTAGACCTCGGGTACCAAGAGACCCAGTACTTC. Amino acid sequence: CASSLDLGYQETQYF. This chain links TRBV4-1 with TRBJ2-5; D is uncertain. The CDR3 length is 15 residues. The germline CDR1 and CDR2 sequences are MGHRA and YSYEKL. V was shortened by 4 bases and J by 0 bases, with 12 bases between the two germline ends.